The present TCR beta chain was sequenced within a study of OX40 agonist ivuxolimab in advanced cancers. Study-wide context: The costimulatory receptor OX40 (CD134) was targeted by ivuxolimab, a fully human IgG2 agonistic monoclonal antibody. In the dose-escalation cohort, around four fifths of patients were male, and the mean age was approximately 60 years with a range of about 20 to 79. Peripheral TCRbeta sequencing aimed to test whether ivuxolimab altered TCR sequence diversity and caused clonal T-cell expansion. Three dose-escalation patients achieved partial responses, one with hepatocellular carcinoma and two with cutaneous melanoma. The paper describes the monotherapy dose-escalation part (N of about 47 patients) of the phase I trial of ivuxolimab. Patients were allowed to have had prior anti-PD-1, anti-PD-L1 or anti-CTLA-4 therapy, and roughly 40% of the dose-escalation patients had been treated with checkpoint inhibitors. Among the 50 to 55 dose-escalation patients, about 20 had hepatocellular carcinoma, 15 or so melanoma, 9 renal cell carcinoma and 9 head and neck cancer. Intravenous ivuxolimab was administered to patients every 2 weeks at six dose levels: 0.01, 0.1, 0.3, 1.5, 3 and 10 mg/kg.

For sequencing of the TCRbeta CDR3 region, genomic DNA was extracted from the sorted cells. The immunoSEQ Assay was used for sequencing of TCRbeta CDR3 regions. TCRdb provides this immuneACCESS table in a form limited to in-frame rearrangements. Some clones are lacking; in checked studies, under half of them reflect an unresolved V gene, and why the rest are absent is not known. The sample data list tens of thousands of clones, and 87% of these were observed just once. The top ten clones comprise under 30% of the sample. General findings and caveats noted by the study authors: Low levels of normalized T-cell clonal expansion were also seen in some patients who did not respond. After ivuxolimab, CD8+ T cells had more expanded clones than CD4+ T cells on average. Which antigens the clonally expanded peripheral T cells were specific for was not determined. In the 0.1-3.0 mg/kg groups, partial responders had among the lowest normalized peripheral clonal expansion, particularly in CD8+ T cells. At doses of 0.1 to 3.0 mg/kg, clonal expansion of both CD4+ and CD8+ T cells in blood was seen between baseline and week 6.

The trial excluded patients who had a history of autoimmune disease or who were on systemic immunosuppression. In every dose cohort, peripheral blood was drawn for TCR sequencing at baseline, cycle 4 day 1, and cycle 7 day 1. Samples came from an open-label, multicenter, first-in-human phase I dose-escalation trial of ivuxolimab. Adults with locally advanced or metastatic melanoma, renal cell, hepatocellular, or head and neck squamous cell carcinoma were enrolled in the trial. Before TCR sequencing, CD4+ and CD8+ T cells were separately sorted from peripheral blood. In regard to this clone: What this receptor recognizes is not known. No base quality values were provided; no much bigger clone lies one nucleotide off.

The CDR3 starts with the cysteine, ends with the phenylalanine, and has 13 residues. Left in the record is the CDR3 DNA by itself, 39 bases read in frame from the first base. CDR1 and CDR2 are drawn from the germline V gene: SQVTM, ANQGSEA. V is pruned by 6 bases and J by 3 bases, leaving 0 bases of the junction without a gene match. The material sequenced was CD4+ or CD8+ T cells sorted from blood, taken in a trial of the OX40 agonist ivuxolimab. This clonotype originated in an adult with an advanced solid tumor such as melanoma, head and neck, liver or kidney cancer. The chain couples TRBV29-1 to TRBJ2-7; TRBD2 aligns with 15 central bases. The CDR3 region has the sequence CSVGLAGGYEQYF. In nucleotides, the sequence is TGCAGCGTGGGACTAGCGGGAGGCTACGAGCAGTACTTC.